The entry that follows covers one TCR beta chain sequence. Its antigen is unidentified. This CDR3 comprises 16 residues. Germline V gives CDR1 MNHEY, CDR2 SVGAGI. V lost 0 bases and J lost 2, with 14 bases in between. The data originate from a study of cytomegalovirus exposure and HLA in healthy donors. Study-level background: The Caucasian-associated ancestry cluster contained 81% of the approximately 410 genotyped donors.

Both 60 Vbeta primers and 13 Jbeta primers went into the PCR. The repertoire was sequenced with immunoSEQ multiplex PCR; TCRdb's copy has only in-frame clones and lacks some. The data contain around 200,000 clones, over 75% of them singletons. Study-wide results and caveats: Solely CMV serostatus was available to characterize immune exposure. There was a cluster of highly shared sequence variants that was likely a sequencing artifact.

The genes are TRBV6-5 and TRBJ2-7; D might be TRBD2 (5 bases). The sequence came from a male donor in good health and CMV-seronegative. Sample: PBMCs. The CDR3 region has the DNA TGTGCCAGCAGTTACTCGGCGGGCCAAAAAACCTACGAGCAGTACTTC. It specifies CASSYSAGQKTYEQYF.